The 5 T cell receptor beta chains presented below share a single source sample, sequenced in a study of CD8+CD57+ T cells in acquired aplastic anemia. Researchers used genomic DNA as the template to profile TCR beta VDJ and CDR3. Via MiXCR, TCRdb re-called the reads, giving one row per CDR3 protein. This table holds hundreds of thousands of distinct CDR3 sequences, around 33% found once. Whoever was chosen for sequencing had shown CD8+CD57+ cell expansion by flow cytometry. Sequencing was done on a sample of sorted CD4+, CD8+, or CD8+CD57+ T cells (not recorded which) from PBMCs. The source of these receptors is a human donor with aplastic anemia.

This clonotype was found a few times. DNA for the CDR3: TGCAGTGCCGGGTCCGGGAGCGGATCGGATGAGCAGTTCTTC. Its protein product is CSAGSGSGSDEQFF. The chain carries TRBV20-1 and TRBJ2-1; a possible D gene is TRBD2 (6 bases). Germline CDR1 reads DFQATT; CDR2 reads SNEGSKA (reference sequence). Trimming removed 6 bases at V and 8 bases at J, with 20 bases between. The CDR3 length is 14 residues.

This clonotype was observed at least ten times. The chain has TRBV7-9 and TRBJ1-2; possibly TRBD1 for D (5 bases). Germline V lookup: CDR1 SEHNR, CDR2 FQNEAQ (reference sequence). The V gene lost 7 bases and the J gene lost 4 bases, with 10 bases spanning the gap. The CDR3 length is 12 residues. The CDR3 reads CASNRPGYGYTF. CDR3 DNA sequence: TGTGCCAGCAACAGGCCAGGCTATGGCTACACCTTC.

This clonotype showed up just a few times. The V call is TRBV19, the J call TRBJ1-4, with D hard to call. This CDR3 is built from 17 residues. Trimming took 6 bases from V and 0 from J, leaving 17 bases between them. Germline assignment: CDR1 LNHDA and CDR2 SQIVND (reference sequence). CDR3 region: CASSQDAAIATNEKLFF. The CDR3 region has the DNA TGTGCCAGTAGCCAGGACGCGGCCATTGCAACTAATGAAAAACTGTTTTTT.

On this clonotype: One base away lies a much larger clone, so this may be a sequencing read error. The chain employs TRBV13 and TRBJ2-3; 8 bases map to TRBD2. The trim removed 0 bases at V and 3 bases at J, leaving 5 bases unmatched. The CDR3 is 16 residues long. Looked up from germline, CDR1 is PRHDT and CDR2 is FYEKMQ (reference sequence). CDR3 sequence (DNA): TGTGCCAGCAGCTTAGGAGGCGGGAGGTGGACAGATACGCAGTATTTT. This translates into CASSLGGGRWTDTQYF.

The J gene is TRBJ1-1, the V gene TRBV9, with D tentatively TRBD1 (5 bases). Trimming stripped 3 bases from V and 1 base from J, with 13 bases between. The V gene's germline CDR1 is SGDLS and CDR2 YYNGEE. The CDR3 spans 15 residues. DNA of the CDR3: TGTGCCAGCAGCGCACGGACACGGGGGAACACTGAAGCTTTCTTT. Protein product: CASSARTRGNTEAFF.